This is a list of T cell receptor beta chains from one sample in a study of blood T cell repertoires in COVID-19. The table came from immunoSEQ multiplex PCR; TCRdb's copy has only in-frame clones and leaves some out. The sample holds some 150,000 clones; approximately 80% are singletons and the top ten take just over 0.55%. Input material: peripheral blood. The receptors come from a man aged 55 to 70 with acute or convalescent COVID-19. The CDR3 runs from the conserved cysteine through the conserved F or W. D genes are given only for firm matches. Rows give clone size only sometimes, using once, few, many, or a class for an expanded clone.

clone_size j_call d_call v_call cdr3_nt cdr3_aa
. TRBJ2-7 . TRBV7-3 TGTGCCAGCAGCTCTGAATCACAGGGACCGTACGAGCAGTACTTC CASSSESQGPYEQYF
once TRBJ1-6 . TRBV9 TGTGCCTGCGGGGGGGCCTATAATTCACCCCTCCACTTT CACGGAYNSPLHF
. TRBJ2-1 . TRBV9 TGTGCCAGCAGCCAACTAGATGAGCAGTTCTTC CASSQLDEQFF
. TRBJ2-7 . TRBV7-2 TGTGCCAGCAGCTTAGGTCCGGACTCCGCCTACGAGCAGTACTTC CASSLGPDSAYEQYF
. TRBJ1-4 TRBD1 TRBV3-1/TRBV3-2 TGTGCCAGCAGCCCAAGGACTCAGGGGGGTGAAAAACTGTTTTTT CASSPRTQGGEKLFF
. TRBJ1-4 . TRBV24-1 TGTGCCACCAGTCAAGGCAGGGATGGCGAAAAACTGTTTTTT CATSQGRDGEKLFF
. TRBJ2-1 TRBD2 TRBV4-3 TGCGCCAGCAGCGTCGAACTAGCGGGGCAGGGTAATGAGCAGTTCTTC CASSVELAGQGNEQFF
. TRBJ1-1 TRBD1 TRBV7-2 TGTGCCAGCAGCTTGGGACAGAGCTCTGAAGCTTTCTTT CASSLGQSSEAFF
. TRBJ2-7 . TRBV30 TGTGCCTGGAGTCCGAGATTCGGTACCTACGAGCAGTACTTC CAWSPRFGTYEQYF
. TRBJ2-6 TRBD1 TRBV3-1/TRBV3-2 TGTGCCAGCAGCCACGACCGGGACAGGGGAGGTGGGGCCAACGTCCTGACTTTC CASSHDRDRGGGANVLTF
. TRBJ2-1 . TRBV3-1/TRBV3-2 TGTGCCAGCAGCCAATGGGAGAACTACTACAATGAGCAGTTCTTC CASSQWENYYNEQFF
. TRBJ1-5 . TRBV6-2/TRBV6-3 TGTGCCAGCAGTTACTCTGGGGGGGTTGCAAATCAGCCCCAGCATTTT CASSYSGGVANQPQHF
. TRBJ2-1 TRBD2 TRBV2 TGTGCCAGCAAGCCTGCGGGGGTAGCAGTGGGCGAGCAGTTCTTC CASKPAGVAVGEQFF
. TRBJ2-2 TRBD2 TRBV6-2/TRBV6-3 TGTGCCAGCAGTCCCCGGGCCGGGAGGGCCGGCGGGGAGCTGTTTTTT CASSPRAGRAGGELFF
. TRBJ2-7 TRBD1 TRBV7-6 TGTGCCAGCAGCTTAGGGGCTTCCAGGGGGCAGGACGAGCAGTACTTC CASSLGASRGQDEQYF
. TRBJ2-7 . TRBV11-2 TGTGCCAGCAGCTTTACGGATACTAGCTCCTACGAGCAGTACTTC CASSFTDTSSYEQYF
once TRBJ2-7 . TRBV2 TGTGCCAGCAGTGTCCGACTAGGGACGAGCGAGCAGTACTTC CASSVRLGTSEQYF